This paragraph covers one T cell receptor beta chain sequence. Its antigen is not yet known. Base qualities are not at hand, and no much larger clone is one base apart. Patients with a history of autoimmune disease or receiving systemic immunosuppression were excluded from the trial. Peripheral blood for TCR sequencing was drawn from every dose cohort at baseline, at cycle 4 day 1 and at cycle 7 day 1. Samples came from an open-label, multicenter, first-in-human phase I dose-escalation trial of ivuxolimab. Adults with locally advanced or metastatic melanoma, renal cell carcinoma, hepatocellular carcinoma or head and neck squamous cell carcinoma were enrolled in the trial. Before TCR sequencing, CD4+ and CD8+ T cells were separately sorted from peripheral blood. The data stem from a study of OX40 agonist ivuxolimab in advanced cancers. Turning to the overall study: Ivuxolimab was a fully human IgG2 agonistic monoclonal antibody targeting the costimulatory receptor OX40 (CD134). Intravenous ivuxolimab was administered to patients every 2 weeks at six dose levels: 0.01, 0.1, 0.3, 1.5, 3 and 10 mg/kg. Among the roughly 52 dose-escalation patients, approximately 20 had hepatocellular carcinoma, around 15 melanoma, 9 renal cell carcinoma and 9 head and neck cancer. The dose-escalation cohort was about 83% male with a mean age of 60 years, ranging from about 20 to 80. Prior anti-PD-1, anti-PD-L1 or anti-CTLA-4 therapy was permitted, and checkpoint inhibitors had been received by 30% to 40% of dose-escalation patients. Partial responses occurred in three dose-escalation patients: two with cutaneous melanoma and one with hepatocellular carcinoma. Peripheral TCRbeta sequencing aimed to test whether ivuxolimab altered TCR sequence diversity and caused clonal T-cell expansion. The paper reports the monotherapy dose-escalation portion (N ≈ 50 patients) of the phase I ivuxolimab trial. What the authors observed across the whole study: Low levels of normalized T-cell clonal expansion were also seen in some nonresponding patients. At doses from 0.1 to 3.0 mg/kg, clonal expansion was seen in both CD4+ and CD8+ blood T cells between baseline and week 6. Partial responders in the 0.1-3.0 mg/kg groups had among the lowest normalized peripheral clonal expansion, especially among CD8+ T cells. After ivuxolimab, CD8+ T cells had more expanded clones than CD4+ T cells on average. The antigen specificity of the peripheral T cells that underwent clonal expansion was not determined.

Genomic DNA was extracted from sorted cells for sequencing of the TCRbeta CDR3 region. TCRbeta CDR3 regions were sequenced using the immunoSEQ Assay. The table was pulled from immuneACCESS by TCRdb, which kept in-frame rearrangements only. Such tables lose some clones; where checked, under half of the loss comes from unresolved V genes, and the rest has no known cause. The sample table contains more than 80,000 clones; only one count was recorded for about 89% of them. Around 1.6% of the sample belongs to the ten largest clones. Taken from the germline V gene, the CDR1 and CDR2 loops are KGHSH and LQKENI. The CDR3, cysteine through phenylalanine, is 15 amino acids long. The DNA shown is the 45-base CDR3, in frame from base 1. V sheds 6 bases and J sheds 2 bases, leaving 14 bases between their ends.

Sequencing was performed on CD4+ or CD8+ T cells sorted from blood, taken in a trial of the OX40 agonist ivuxolimab. The sequence links TRBV18 to TRBJ1-5; the D gene cannot be resolved reliably. The source of this sequence is an adult with an advanced solid tumor such as melanoma, head and neck, liver or kidney cancer. The nucleotide sequence reads TGTGCCAGCTCGAGAGGCTCATCGGGCAATCAGCCCCAGCATTTT. Translated, this gives CASSRGSSGNQPQHF.